These 24 T cell receptor beta chains were sequenced from one sample in a study of T cells in Graves' hyperthyroidism and ophthalmopathy. The source material, RNA transcripts, was used to amplify TCR beta CDR3 regions. The TCR CDR3 was amplified in a first-round RT-PCR using the HTBI primer set. Each CDR3 protein gets one entry after TCRdb re-called the multiplex PCR reads with MiXCR. The table records about 690,000 distinct CDR3 sequences, roughly a sixth of them present only once. The sequencing sample was made of blood. These TCRs come from a man aged 45-65 years with Graves' hyperthyroidism.

This chain links TRBV7-2 with TRBJ1-1, with a tentative D call TRBD1 (6 bases). The CDR3 totals 19 residues. Germline lookup yields CDR1 SGHTA and CDR2 FQGNSA. V lost 5 bases to trimming and J lost 1 base, with 26 bases between them. CDR3: CASSTTSLGWEGENTEAFF. CDR3 sequence (DNA): TGTGCCAGCAGCACCACATCTCTTGGTTGGGAGGGGGAGAACACTGAAGCTTTCTTT.

J is TRBJ2-1 and V is TRBV10-3; 12 bases fit TRBD2. Germline values: CDR1 ENHRY, CDR2 SYGVKD. V trimming: 3 bases; J trimming: 5 bases; junction bases outside the gene matches: 5. The CDR3 is 16 residues long. The CDR3 spells CAISEHTSGRHNEQFF. The CDR3, as DNA: TGTGCCATCAGTGAACACACTAGCGGGAGGCACAATGAGCAGTTCTTC.

At least ten counts were recorded for this clonotype. DNA for the CDR3: TGTGCTAGTGGCGCCATCGGGACTAGCGAACCCAATGAGCAGTTCTTC. This encodes CASGAIGTSEPNEQFF. The genes are TRBV12-5 and TRBJ2-1; TRBD2 agrees at 10 bases. Germline V gene lookup returns CDR1 LGHNT and CDR2 FRNRAP. After removal of 6 bases from V and 6 bases from J, the junction contained 11 bases not matched to a gene. CDR3 size: 16 residues.

CDR3 protein: CSARQISYNEQFF. The CDR3 DNA sequence: TGCAGTGCTAGACAAATTTCCTACAATGAGCAGTTCTTC. The chain has TRBV20-1 and TRBJ2-1, with D unclear. V gave up 2 bases and J gave up 1 base, with 6 bases separating them. The germline V gene has CDR1 DFQATT and CDR2 SNEGSKA (reference sequence). This CDR3 spans 13 amino acids.

The chain recombines TRBV20-1 with TRBJ2-7, with 12 bases lining up with TRBD2. CDR1 is DFQATT, CDR2 SNEGSKA, per germline (reference sequence). The CDR3 loop spans 15 amino acids. J was trimmed by 7 bases and V by 0 bases; bases with no gene match: 7. The CDR3: CSARDASGRASEQYF. CDR3 nucleotides: TGCAGTGCTAGAGATGCTAGCGGGAGGGCCAGTGAGCAGTACTTC.

This clonotype was counted at least ten times. This chain connects TRBV6-1 to TRBJ1-5, with a tentative D call TRBD1 (6 bases). Trimming shortened V by 4 bases and J by 7 bases, and 17 bases separated the two germline ends. CDR1 and CDR2 from the germline V gene are MNHNS and SASEGT. The CDR3 sequence is 15 residues long. CDR3 in amino acids: CASSGVQGSRQPQHF. The CDR3 DNA sequence: TGTGCCAGCAGTGGGGTACAGGGATCGAGACAGCCCCAGCATTTT.

The chain has TRBV28 and TRBJ2-2; D call uncertain. The V and J ends lost 4 bases and 7 bases respectively, with 13 bases between them. The CDR3 covers 14 residues. Germline V CDR1 and CDR2: MDHEN, SYDVKM. The CDR3 sequence: CASSSHSQVGELFF. The CDR3 DNA reads as TGTGCCAGCAGTTCACATTCCCAGGTCGGGGAGCTGTTTTTT.

This clonotype was seen ten or more times. The chain carries TRBV28 and TRBJ2-3; maybe TRBD2 (6 bases). CDR3 size: 14 residues. Germline loops: CDR1 MDHEN, CDR2 SYDVKM. Trimming shortened V by 2 bases and J by 2 bases, and 8 bases separated the two germline ends. The CDR3 sequence is CASSLAGNTDTQYF. CDR3 nucleotide sequence: TGTGCCAGCAGTTTAGCGGGGAACACAGATACGCAGTATTTT.

This clonotype was observed a few times. The CDR3, as DNA: TGCAGTGCTGGGCGGGACAGGGGTTACGAGCAGTACTTC. Residues: CSAGRDRGYEQYF. This chain uses TRBV20-1 with TRBJ2-7; 10 nucleotides match TRBD1. The CDR3 is made up of 13 amino acids. The V gene end was trimmed by 5 bases and the J gene end by 4 bases; junction bases not matched to a gene: 5. Germline V lookup: CDR1 DFQATT, CDR2 SNEGSKA (reference sequence).

This clonotype was detected only once. It may be a read error: a sequence one base away is much more abundant. The rearrangement links TRBV30 to TRBJ1-1; no firm D call. The CDR3 is made up of 12 amino acids. CDR1 and CDR2 from the germline V gene are GTSNPN and SVGIG (reference sequence). CDR3 bases: TGTGGCTGGAGAATTGGCAACACTGAAGCTTTCTTT. Translating it yields CGWRIGNTEAFF. The whole variable domain, filled in from reference TRBV30 and TRBJ1-1, reads SQTIHQWPATLVQPVGSPLSLECTVEGTSNPNLYWYRQAAGRGLQLLFYSVGIGQISSEVPQNLSASRPQDRQFILSSKKLLLSDSGFYLCGWRIGNTEAFFGQGTRLTVV.

This clonotype was observed at least ten times. The rearrangement uses TRBV7-2 and TRBJ2-1; the match to TRBD1 covers 10 bases. Germline values: CDR1 SGHTA, CDR2 FQGNSA. Unmatched junction bases numbered 6, after V lost 5 bases and J lost 8 bases. The CDR3 is made up of 14 amino acids. The CDR3: CASSPRDRGHEQFF. The CDR3 coding sequence is TGTGCCAGCAGCCCCCGGGACAGGGGCCATGAGCAGTTCTTC. The complete variable domain, with remaining parts taken from reference TRBV7-2 and TRBJ2-1, reads GAGVSQSPSNKVTEKGKDVELRCDPISGHTALYWYRQSLGQGLEFLIYFQGNSAPDKSGLPSDRFSAERTGGSVSTLTIQRTQQEDSAVYLCASSPRDRGHEQFFGPGTRLTVL.

This clonotype was picked up one time. This chain links TRBV4-1 with TRBJ1-1, with 8 bases fitting TRBD1. The trim removed 2 bases at V and 3 bases at J, leaving 2 bases unmatched. The CDR3 is 14 amino acids. Germline-derived CDR1 and CDR2 are MGHRA and YSYEKL. The CDR3 is CASSQQGAYTEAFF. The CDR3 nucleotides are TGCGCCAGCAGCCAACAGGGGGCTTACACTGAAGCTTTCTTT.

This clonotype was seen repeatedly, ten times or more. V usage is TRBV2 and J usage is TRBJ2-1; the match to TRBD2 covers 9 bases. CDR1 and CDR2 (germline): SNHLY, FYNNEI. Trimming took 5 bases from V and 5 from J; bases not matched to a gene: 13. The CDR3 runs to 17 residues. The CDR3 spells CASSSTSGRPPDNEQFF. The CDR3 DNA is TGTGCCAGCAGTTCGACTAGCGGACGCCCCCCTGACAATGAGCAGTTCTTC.

Ten or more counts support this clonotype. The chain uses TRBV7-6 and TRBJ2-3; 7 positions match TRBD1. CDR1 SGHVS and CDR2 FNYEAQ come from the germline V gene. V shed 4 bases, J shed 2 bases, and the junction held 6 bases outside the gene matches. This CDR3 contains 15 residues. The DNA for the CDR3 is TGTGCCAGCAGCTCCGGACAGGCGAACACAGATACGCAGTATTTT. This translates into CASSSGQANTDTQYF.

Of note for this clonotype: A clone one base away is much larger, so this may be a read error. The rearrangement links TRBV19 to TRBJ1-1; D gene ambiguous. Germline CDR1 reads LNHDA; CDR2 reads SQIVND (reference sequence). With 4 bases removed from V and 5 bases from J, the gap between germline ends came to 14 bases. This CDR3 region has 14 residues. DNA for the CDR3: TGTGCCAGTAGTAGAGGGCCATCGGTAACTGAAGCTTTCTTT. Translation gives CASSRGPSVTEAFF.

This clonotype was seen a few times. The chain recombines TRBV5-4 with TRBJ1-1, with a tentative D call TRBD1 (5 bases). The length of the CDR3 is 14 residues. V lost 2 bases and J lost 5, with 13 bases in between. Germline CDR1 SGHNT, CDR2 YYREEE (reference sequence). The CDR3 sequence: CASSLGETRTEAFF. Written as DNA, the CDR3 is TGTGCCAGCAGCTTAGGGGAGACGAGGACTGAAGCTTTCTTT.

The chain has TRBV5-6 and TRBJ2-1, with D uncertain. CDR1 SGHDT and CDR2 YYEEEE come from the germline V gene. The V gene lost 1 base and the J gene lost 1 base, with 9 bases spanning the gap. This CDR3 is built from 15 residues. The CDR3 protein is CASSLSRRSYNEQFF. CDR3 nucleotide sequence: TGTGCCAGCAGCTTGTCGAGACGGTCCTACAATGAGCAGTTCTTC.

V usage is TRBV24-1 and J usage is TRBJ2-1; the D call may be TRBD1 or TRBD2 (5 bases each). The CDR3 is 13 residues long. The germline V gene has CDR1 KGHDR and CDR2 SFDVKD. Trimming cost V 9 bases and J 4 bases, with 12 bases left between them. CDR3 region: CATRGKGYNEQFF. The DNA for the CDR3 is TGTGCCACCCGAGGGAAGGGGTACAATGAGCAGTTCTTC.

This clonotype occurred a few times. The rearrangement joins TRBV19 to TRBJ2-2; no reliable D call. This CDR3 has 10 amino acids. Germline lookup yields CDR1 LNHDA and CDR2 SQIVND (reference sequence). The V and J ends lost 8 bases and 7 bases respectively, with 5 bases between them. The CDR3 bases are TGTGCCAGTTCCCACGGGGAGCTGTTTTTT. Its translation: CASSHGELFF.

V usage is TRBV18 and J usage is TRBJ2-5, with D possibly TRBD1 on 5 matching bases. Germline V gives CDR1 KGHSH, CDR2 LQKENI. Trimming removed 6 bases from V and 4 bases from J, with 9 bases in between. The CDR3 is made up of 12 amino acids. The CDR3 nucleotides read TGTGCCAGCTCGGACATAGGAGAGACCCAGTACTTC. Amino acid sequence: CASSDIGETQYF.

J is TRBJ1-1 and V is TRBV19, with 8 bases fitting TRBD1. CDR3 length: 13 residues. The germline CDR1 and CDR2 sequences are LNHDA and SQIVND (reference sequence). V was pared by 6 bases and J by 10 bases, with 10 bases of the junction left unmatched. CDR3 in amino acids: CASSDRGAYGAFF. In DNA, the CDR3 is TGTGCCAGTAGCGACAGGGGTGCTTACGGAGCTTTCTTT.

With respect to this clonotype: A much larger clone lies one base from this, so it may be a read error. The V and J genes are TRBV6-2 or TRBV6-3 and TRBJ1-5; unclear D gene. CDR1 is MNHEY, CDR2 SVGEGT, per germline. The CDR3 has 16 residues. The CDR3 coding sequence is TGTGCCACCACGTCCGATTATGTTTTAAGCAATCAGCCCCAGGATTTT. Translated, it gives CATTSDYVLSNQPQDF.

This clonotype has a count of ten or more. The chain couples TRBV27 to TRBJ2-1; 11 nucleotides align to TRBD2. The CDR3 has 16 amino acids. The trim removed 1 base at V and 3 bases at J, leaving 2 bases unmatched. CDR1 is MNHEY and CDR2 is SMNVEV in the germline V gene (reference sequence). The CDR3 here is CASSLYGTSGYNEQFF. The CDR3 nucleotides are TGTGCCAGCAGTTTATATGGGACTAGCGGCTACAATGAGCAGTTCTTC.

As DNA, the CDR3 is TGTGCCAGCAGCTCACCCCCGGGACGCCGACAAGAGACCCAGTACTTC. Encoded protein: CASSSPPGRRQETQYF. The J gene is TRBJ2-5, the V gene TRBV2, with D possibly called TRBD1 or TRBD2 (5 bases each). CDR3 length: 16 amino acids. The germline gives CDR1 SNHLY, CDR2 FYNNEI. V lost 6 bases, J lost 2 bases, and 19 bases lay in between.